These 20 T cell receptor beta chains originate from one sample sequenced in a study of regulatory T cells in long-lasting Graves disease. TCR beta libraries were built with iRepertoire HTBI primers and Arm-PCR of CDR3 regions. In TCRdb, the multiplex PCR reads were re-called with MiXCR into one record per CDR3 protein. The sample holds 550,000 to 650,000 distinct CDR3 sequences, about 16% seen once. Noted time point: newly diagnosed GD, antithyroid drugs for less than 3 months. Researchers made the TCR library from RNA that was extracted from PBMCs. These data are also associated with another study on T cells in Graves' hyperthyroidism and ophthalmopathy.

Sequencing was performed on peripheral blood mononuclear cells (PBMCs), taken at new diagnosis, from a patient treated with antithyroid drugs. Receptor source: a man between 18 and 29 years old with Graves disease.

This rearrangement joins TRBV20-1 to TRBJ1-5; perhaps TRBD1 as D (5 bases). Germline values: CDR1 DFQATT, CDR2 SNEGSKA (reference sequence). The ends were cut back, 6 bases at V and 3 bases at J, with 15 bases in the middle. This CDR3 spans 14 amino acids. For the CDR3, the DNA is TGCAGTGCGGACGGCGGGGGAGCCAATCAGCCCCAGCATTTT. It is translated as CSADGGGANQPQHF.

J is TRBJ1-1 and V is TRBV28; D call uncertain. V lost 5 bases and J 0 bases, leaving 7 bases between the germline ends. The CDR3 has 13 residues. The V gene's germline CDR1 is MDHEN and CDR2 SYDVKM. CDR3: CASSPVVNTEAFF. CDR3 in DNA: TGTGCCAGCAGTCCTGTGGTGAACACTGAAGCTTTCTTT.

This clonotype showed up many times. This chain uses TRBV11-2 with TRBJ2-1; unclear D gene. The CDR3 has 11 amino acids. In germline, CDR1 is SGHAT, CDR2 FQNNGV. V was trimmed by 4 bases and J by 10 bases, leaving 8 bases between them. The CDR3 bases are TGTGCCAGCAGCTCGTCTTGGGAGCAGTTCTTC. Translation gives CASSSSWEQFF.

V usage is TRBV25-1 and J usage is TRBJ1-1; 9 nucleotides agree with TRBD1. The CDR3 consists of 13 residues. Trimming removed 10 bases from V and 5 bases from J; junction bases left unmatched: 8. Germline V CDR1 and CDR2: MGHDK, SYGVNS. The CDR3 region has the DNA TGTGCCACTATCCTGACAGGGGGTACTGAAGCTTTCTTT. It codes for CATILTGGTEAFF.

This clonotype was seen repeatedly, ten times or more. The genes are TRBV11-2 and TRBJ2-6; D might be TRBD2 (6 bases). Germline V CDR1 and CDR2: SGHAT, FQNNGV. The CDR3 runs to 17 residues. Trimming cost V 4 bases and J 1 base, with 14 bases left between them. CDR3 sequence reads: CASSSRGLESGANVLTF. Here the CDR3 DNA reads TGTGCCAGCAGCTCCCGGGGACTCGAATCTGGGGCCAACGTCCTGACTTTC.

This chain uses TRBV5-6 with TRBJ1-5; 9 bases map to TRBD1. V was clipped by 3 bases and J by 0 bases; unmatched bases: 13. Germline V gene data show CDR1 as SGHDT and CDR2 as YYEEEE. This CDR3 comprises 19 residues. The CDR3 DNA sequence: TGTGCCAGCAGCTCGCTCCGGGACAGGGCGACAAATAGCAATCAGCCCCAGCATTTT. Amino acids: CASSSLRDRATNSNQPQHF.

This chain connects TRBV6-5 to TRBJ2-7, with 9 bases aligning to TRBD1. J was trimmed by 7 bases and V by 2 bases; bases with no gene match: 9. Germline lookup yields CDR1 MNHEY and CDR2 SVGAGI. The CDR3 contains 15 residues. The CDR3 DNA follows: TGTGCCAGCAGTTACCGACAGGGGGGTATTTCAGAGCAGTACTTC. Amino acid sequence: CASSYRQGGISEQYF.

This clonotype has just a few counts. The chain uses TRBV5-1 and TRBJ1-1; D is unresolved. V lost 3 bases and J 3 bases, leaving 6 bases between the germline ends. This CDR3 comprises 12 residues. CDR1 is SGHRS and CDR2 is YFSETQ in the germline V gene. CDR3 residues: CASSWDYTEAFF. The CDR3 region has the DNA TGCGCCAGCAGCTGGGATTACACTGAAGCTTTCTTT.

The table lists this clonotype with a few counts. The genes are TRBV6-1 and TRBJ1-3, with D uncertain. The germline V gene encodes CDR1 MNHNS and CDR2 SASEGT. With 5 bases removed from V and 0 bases from J, the gap between germline ends came to 8 bases. The CDR3 sequence is 14 residues long. CDR3 bases: TGTGCCAGCAGTCCACGAGTCTCTGGAAACACCATATATTTT. This translates into CASSPRVSGNTIYF.

The chain links TRBV10-3 to TRBJ2-5, with D maybe TRBD1 (7 bases). Germline assignment: CDR1 ENHRY and CDR2 SYGVKD. This CDR3 has 15 residues. V was trimmed by 2 bases and J by 4 bases, leaving 14 bases between them. The CDR3: CAISEQHQGGETQYF. Here the CDR3 DNA reads TGTGCCATCAGTGAGCAACATCAGGGGGGAGAGACCCAGTACTTC.

Ten or more counts support this clonotype. This sequence joins TRBV27 and TRBJ2-1; 13 bases align to TRBD2. The germline V gene encodes CDR1 MNHEY and CDR2 SMNVEV (reference sequence). V lost 7 bases and J lost 5; bases outside the gene matches: 5. The length of the CDR3 is 15 residues. CDR3 coding DNA: TGTGCCAGCATCGCCGGGACTAGCGGGAACAATGAGCAGTTCTTC. Its translation: CASIAGTSGNNEQFF.

This clonotype came up many times. This sequence joins TRBV18 and TRBJ1-1; D possibly corresponds to TRBD1 (5 bases). V lost 2 bases and J 2 bases, leaving 12 bases between the germline ends. The CDR3 consists of 15 residues. The germline V gene has CDR1 KGHSH and CDR2 LQKENI. In nucleotides, the CDR3 is TGTGCCAGCTCACCAATAAGGGGCCTTAACACTGAAGCTTTCTTT. This sequence encodes CASSPIRGLNTEAFF.

Points on this clonotype: Possible read error: a much larger clone is one base away. The rearrangement links TRBV4-2 to TRBJ2-7; TRBD2 matches 12 bases. The better agreement between TRBJ2-1 and the DNA end casts doubt on the J call. The germline V gene has CDR1 LGHNA and CDR2 YNFKEQ. CDR3 length: 15 residues. CDR3 sequence (DNA): TGTGCCAGCAGCCAAGAGACTAGCGGGAGTTACGAGCAGTTCTTC. This translates into CASSQETSGSYEQFF.

CDR3: CASSRLAVTEQFF. The CDR3 DNA is TGTGCCAGCTCGAGACTAGCGGTTACCGAGCAGTTCTTC. This chain connects TRBV7-3 to TRBJ2-1; 9 bases map to TRBD2. CDR1 and CDR2 from the germline V gene are SGHTA and FQGTGA. CDR3 length: 13 residues. V dropped 8 bases and J dropped 10; count of bases not matched to a gene: 9.

This clonotype was observed many times. The chain joins TRBV6-2 or TRBV6-3 to TRBJ2-3; D is unclear. The CDR3 is 15 amino acids. Germline CDR1 reads MNHEY; CDR2 reads SVGEGT. V was clipped by 2 bases and J by 3 bases, with 12 bases between them. The CDR3 here is CASSYTPGSTDTQYF. CDR3 bases: TGTGCCAGCAGTTACACCCCGGGTAGTACAGATACGCAGTATTTT.

This clonotype was observed many times. This chain uses TRBV28 with TRBJ1-1; D perhaps matches TRBD1 (6 bases). The length of the CDR3 is 15 residues. Germline loops: CDR1 MDHEN, CDR2 SYDVKM. V was shortened by 6 bases and J by 0 bases, with 14 bases between the two germline ends. The CDR3 spells CASRTGQPMNTEAFF. As DNA, the CDR3 is TGTGCCAGCAGAACTGGACAGCCCATGAACACTGAAGCTTTCTTT.

A word on this clonotype: A much larger clone lies a single base off, so this may be a read error. The V call is TRBV2, the J call TRBJ1-1; unclear D gene. The germline V gene has CDR1 SNHLY and CDR2 FYNNEI. This CDR3 region has 10 residues. CDR3 sequence (DNA): TGTGCCAGCAGAGAGGATGAAGCTTCCTTT. Protein: CASREDEASF.

This clonotype has just a few counts. The rearrangement links TRBV7-9 to TRBJ2-7; TRBD2 is a possible D gene (5 bases). The CDR3 runs 13 residues. The V end was cut by 5 bases, the J end by 7 bases, with 15 bases between. Germline loops: CDR1 SEHNR, CDR2 FQNEAQ (reference sequence). The CDR3 DNA follows: TGTGCCAGCAGCCCCTCCTCCTCGGGGGAGCAGTACTTC. It translates to CASSPSSSGEQYF.

This clonotype was seen a single time. The chain has TRBV2 and TRBJ2-7; 10 bases match TRBD2. The CDR3 runs 14 residues. Germline-derived CDR1 and CDR2 are SNHLY and FYNNEI. The trim removed 10 bases at V and 9 bases at J, leaving 15 bases unmatched. DNA of the CDR3: TGTGCCATCCGACCCCAGCGGGAGGGCCTGTCGCAGTACTTC. Translating gives CAIRPQREGLSQYF.

The chain carries TRBV14 and TRBJ2-3; D is unresolved. The germline V gene encodes CDR1 SGHDN and CDR2 FVKESK. V gave up 0 bases and J gave up 2 bases, with 6 bases separating them. The CDR3 runs 14 residues. As DNA, the CDR3 is TGTGCCAGCAGCCAAGACTTAAACACAGATACGCAGTATTTT. This sequence encodes CASSQDLNTDTQYF.